The 30 T cell receptor beta chains below all came from one sample that was sequenced in a study of Ad26.COV2.S vaccination and SARS-CoV-2 variants. The table came from immunoSEQ multiplex PCR; TCRdb's copy has only in-frame clones and leaves some out. The data show fewer than 500,000 clones, roughly 91% seen once. Treatment defined: around 19 received Ad26.COV2.S at low or high dose, single or two shots; a few received placebo; per-sample allocation not given. Specimens were obtained on day 63 following the first vaccine or placebo injection. Here the sequenced sample was peripheral blood, taken in a trial of Ad26.COV2.S vaccine versus placebo. These receptors were obtained from a person between 18 and 59 years old who received the Ad26.COV2.S COVID-19 vaccine or a placebo.

This chain connects TRBV7-9 to TRBJ2-7; no reliable D call. The CDR3 spans 14 residues. Trimming pared 4 bases from V and 0 bases from J, leaving 10 bases between. Germline loops: CDR1 SEHNR, CDR2 FQNEAQ (reference sequence). The CDR3 sequence: CASSSQTDSYEQYF. The CDR3 nucleotides read TGTGCCAGCAGCTCCCAAACAGACTCCTACGAGCAGTACTTC.

CDR3 bases: TGTGCCAGCAGGCAGGGCTATGGCTACACCTTC. It specifies CASRQGYGYTF. The chain has TRBV25-1 and TRBJ1-2, with D tentatively TRBD1 (5 bases). From germline, CDR1 is MGHDK and CDR2 SYGVNS. The CDR3 length is 11 residues. V was trimmed by 6 bases and J by 4 bases, leaving 6 bases between them.

The rearrangement links TRBV3-1 (or the pseudogene TRBV3-2) to TRBJ2-3; 9 bases are shared with TRBD2. The ends lost 4 bases at V and 4 bases at J; junction bases unmatched: 12. The CDR3 contains 17 residues. CDR1 LGHDT and CDR2 YNNKEL come from the germline V gene (reference sequence). DNA for the CDR3: TGTGCCAGCAGCCTACCAAACCCGGGACTAGCCCCAGATACGCAGTATTTT. This translates into CASSLPNPGLAPDTQYF.

This rearrangement joins TRBV7-9 to TRBJ1-4; a possible D gene is TRBD1 (6 bases). Germline V CDR1 and CDR2: SEHNR, FQNEAQ (reference sequence). This CDR3 region has 12 residues. V was pared by 5 bases and J by 12 bases, with 13 bases between. The CDR3 DNA is TGTGCCAGCAGCGACGACAGGCCGCAACTGTTTTTT. Residues: CASSDDRPQLFF.

The chain joins TRBV10-3 to TRBJ2-7; 13 bases agree with TRBD2. This CDR3 contains 15 residues. Trimming cost V 5 bases and J 4 bases; bases outside gene matches: 5. Germline V gene data show CDR1 as ENHRY and CDR2 as SYGVKD. The CDR3 region is CAISRTSGRRYEQYF. Written as DNA, the CDR3 is TGTGCCATCAGTAGGACTAGCGGGAGAAGGTACGAGCAGTACTTC.

This chain uses TRBV3-1 (or the pseudogene TRBV3-2) with TRBJ2-3; D gene uncertain. The V gene lost 4 bases and the J gene lost 4 bases, with 9 bases spanning the gap. Germline V gives CDR1 LGHDT, CDR2 YNNKEL (reference sequence). The CDR3 has 13 residues. The CDR3, as DNA: TGTGCCAGCAGCCCGCAATCAGCAGATACGCAGTATTTT. This gives the protein CASSPQSADTQYF.

The chain recombines TRBV24-1 with TRBJ2-3; 7 bases are shared with TRBD1. CDR1 and CDR2 from the germline V gene are KGHDR and SFDVKD. V gave up 3 bases and J gave up 2 bases; unmatched junction bases: 13. CDR3 length: 18 residues. The CDR3 DNA follows: TGTGCCACCAGTGATCCGGACAGGCGCCACCAGTTCACAGATACGCAGTATTTT. Amino acid sequence: CATSDPDRRHQFTDTQYF.

The chain joins TRBV28 to TRBJ2-7; TRBD1 is a possible D gene (5 bases). This CDR3 contains 15 residues. Germline V gene lookup returns CDR1 MDHEN and CDR2 SYDVKM. The V and J ends lost 5 bases and 1 base respectively, with 15 bases between them. The CDR3 protein is CASSNYVTGSYEQYF. The CDR3 bases are TGTGCCAGCAGTAACTACGTCACAGGTTCCTACGAGCAGTACTTC.

The rearrangement uses TRBV4-3 and TRBJ2-5, with D tentatively TRBD2 (5 bases). This CDR3 region has 14 residues. The V end was cut by 0 bases, the J end by 10 bases, with 15 bases between. CDR1 is LGHNA, CDR2 YSLEER, per germline. CDR3 residues: CASSQDRGSLGQYF. CDR3 nucleotides: TGCGCCAGCAGCCAAGATCGCGGGTCGTTGGGCCAGTACTTC.

The CDR3 DNA follows: TGCAGTGCAAGTTCTCCGGGACTAGCTTACAATGAGCAGTTCTTC. Translation gives CSASSPGLAYNEQFF. The chain joins TRBV20-1 to TRBJ2-1; 9 nucleotides line up with TRBD2. The CDR3 spans 15 residues. Germline V lookup: CDR1 DFQATT, CDR2 SNEGSKA (reference sequence). The trim removed 6 bases at V and 4 bases at J, leaving 10 bases unmatched.

This chain links TRBV29-1 with TRBJ2-1, with D unresolved. Germline values: CDR1 SQVTM, CDR2 ANQGSEA. The V end lost 2 bases, the J end lost 0 bases, and 8 bases lay between the germline ends. The CDR3 length is 14 residues. The CDR3 loop reads CSVESGSSYNEQFF. The DNA for the CDR3 is TGCAGCGTTGAATCGGGCAGCTCCTACAATGAGCAGTTCTTC.

V is TRBV6-5 and J is TRBJ2-7; tentatively, D is TRBD1 or TRBD2 (5 bases each). This CDR3 spans 13 amino acids. V lost 10 bases and J lost 6, with 19 bases in between. From germline, CDR1 is MNHEY and CDR2 SVGAGI. CDR3 nucleotides: TGTGCCACGGCCGGGACCTTTACTCGCGAGCAGTACTTC. Its translation is CATAGTFTREQYF.

The chain carries TRBV5-4 and TRBJ2-2, with D hard to call. Trimming took 3 bases from V and 8 from J, leaving 8 bases between them. The germline gives CDR1 SGHNT, CDR2 YYREEE (reference sequence). This CDR3 is 12 amino acids long. The CDR3 DNA follows: TGTGCCAGCAGCTCTCTGGGGGGGGAGCTGTTTTTT. It yields the protein CASSSLGGELFF.

The rearrangement links TRBV9 to TRBJ1-5; D is perhaps TRBD1 (5 bases). Trimming cost V 6 bases and J 4 bases, with 23 bases left between them. The germline gives CDR1 SGDLS, CDR2 YYNGEE. The CDR3 is 17 amino acids. The DNA of the CDR3 is TGTGCCAGCACACAAACCCAAGGACATAAAGTTAATCAGCCCCAGCATTTT. Amino acids: CASTQTQGHKVNQPQHF.

The chain couples TRBV2 to TRBJ1-3; D not resolved. V was shortened by 6 bases and J by 0 bases, with 9 bases between the two germline ends. CDR3 length: 14 residues. CDR1 is SNHLY and CDR2 is FYNNEI in the germline V gene. The CDR3 sequence: CASSEDFSGNTIYF. The CDR3 DNA reads as TGTGCCAGCAGCGAGGATTTCTCTGGAAACACCATATATTTT.

V usage is TRBV2 and J usage is TRBJ1-5, with a tentative D call TRBD1 (5 bases). The CDR3 covers 15 residues. Germline CDR1 SNHLY, CDR2 FYNNEI. Trimming shortened V by 3 bases and J by 6 bases, and 15 bases separated the two germline ends. CDR3 nucleotide sequence: TGTGCCAGCAGTGAGGTTAGGGCAGGGATTCAGCCCCAGCATTTT. Protein sequence: CASSEVRAGIQPQHF.

CDR3: CASSTSGRVGYEQYF. CDR3 DNA sequence: TGTGCCAGTAGTACTAGCGGGAGGGTTGGCTACGAGCAGTACTTC. This chain joins TRBV19 and TRBJ2-7; 12 positions match TRBD2. Germline assignment: CDR1 LNHDA and CDR2 SQIVND (reference sequence). J gave up 3 bases and V 4 bases, and 4 bases lay outside the gene matches. The CDR3 extends over 15 amino acids.

The chain recombines TRBV10-3 with TRBJ2-4, with a possible D match to TRBD1 (5 bases). Germline CDR1 and CDR2: ENHRY and SYGVKD. CDR3 size: 15 residues. Deletions cut 6 bases from V and 0 bases from J, with 12 bases between. In DNA, the CDR3 is TGTGCCATCAGGGACACCGTGCTAGCCAAAAACATTCAGTACTTC. This encodes CAIRDTVLAKNIQYF.

The chain is built from TRBV7-8 and TRBJ1-1, with 7 bases identical to TRBD1. Germline V lookup: CDR1 SGHVS, CDR2 FQNEAQ. The V and J ends lost 2 bases and 4 bases, in that order; junction bases with no gene match: 13. The CDR3 is made up of 17 amino acids. The CDR3 sequence is CASSLSSGPRGGTEAFF. CDR3 bases: TGTGCCAGCAGCTTAAGTTCGGGGCCCAGGGGGGGCACTGAAGCTTTCTTT. Full variable domain (outside the CDR3, taken from reference TRBV7-8 and TRBJ1-1): GAGVSQSPRYKVAKRGQDVALRCDPISGHVSLFWYQQALGQGPEFLTYFQNEAQLDKSGLPSDRFFAERPEGSVSTLKIQRTQQEDSAVYLCASSLSSGPRGGTEAFFGQGTRLTVV.

The chain links TRBV9 to TRBJ1-5, with TRBD1 as a possible D gene (5 bases). Germline loops: CDR1 SGDLS, CDR2 YYNGEE. V was trimmed by 4 bases and J by 13 bases, leaving 15 bases between them. CDR3 size: 12 residues. The chain's CDR3 is CASSSGGEAQHF. CDR3 bases: TGTGCCAGCAGCTCGGGAGGGGAAGCTCAGCATTTT.

This chain links TRBV24-1 with TRBJ2-3, with 10 nucleotides matching TRBD2. The CDR3 has 17 amino acids. Germline assignment: CDR1 KGHDR and CDR2 SFDVKD. The ends lost 2 bases at V and 4 bases at J; junction bases unmatched: 8. CDR3 loop: CATSDSSGRAGSDTQYF. The DNA for the CDR3 is TGTGCCACCAGTGATTCCAGCGGGAGGGCCGGGTCAGATACGCAGTATTTT.

CDR3 loop: CASRDRELQYF. The CDR3 DNA is TGTGCCAGCCGGGACAGGGAGCTCCAGTACTTC. V is TRBV7-9 and J is TRBJ2-5, with 9 bases matching TRBD1. The length of the CDR3 is 11 residues. The V gene end was trimmed by 8 bases and the J gene end by 10 bases; junction bases not matched to a gene: 5. The germline gives CDR1 SEHNR, CDR2 FQNEAQ (reference sequence).

This clone was detected only once. This chain joins TRBV19 and TRBJ2-2; tentative D call: TRBD2 (5 bases). The germline V gene has CDR1 LNHDA and CDR2 SQIVND (reference sequence). The CDR3 consists of 15 residues. V gave up 6 bases and J gave up 3 bases, with 14 bases separating them. The CDR3 sequence is CASRPSGGDTGELFF. The CDR3 region has the DNA TGTGCCAGTAGGCCGAGCGGAGGAGACACCGGGGAGCTGTTTTTT.

The chain carries TRBV23-1 and TRBJ2-5, with unresolved D. TRBV23-1 is known as an ORF, though its function is uncertain. Trimming cost V 4 bases and J 0 bases, with 21 bases left between them. The CDR3 spans 18 residues. CDR3 protein: CASSLRKLWQQYQETQYF. In nucleotides, the CDR3 is TGCGCCAGCAGTCTGAGGAAGCTTTGGCAGCAGTACCAAGAGACCCAGTACTTC.

This clone was recorded only once. V and J are TRBV28 and TRBJ1-1, with D possibly being TRBD1 (6 bases). Trimming took 10 bases from V and 4 from J, leaving 10 bases between them. Germline V gene data show CDR1 as MDHEN and CDR2 as SYDVKM. The CDR3 has 11 residues. The CDR3 loop is CATQGGTEAFF. As DNA, the CDR3 is TGTGCCACCCAAGGGGGCACTGAAGCTTTCTTT.

V and J are TRBV3-1 (or the pseudogene TRBV3-2) and TRBJ2-2; possible D gene TRBD1, 6 bases. The CDR3 is 15 residues long. Germline CDR1 reads LGHDT; CDR2 reads YNNKEL (reference sequence). Trimming took 0 bases from V and 4 from J, leaving 9 bases between them. CDR3 residues: CASSQDPGVTGELFF. The CDR3 nucleotides are TGTGCCAGCAGCCAAGATCCAGGGGTCACCGGGGAGCTGTTTTTT.

This sequence joins TRBV19 and TRBJ2-3, with 7 bases aligning to TRBD2. Germline lookup yields CDR1 LNHDA and CDR2 SQIVND (reference sequence). Germline trimming cut 5 bases from V and 1 base from J; bases unmatched to any gene: 12. The CDR3 runs to 17 residues. The CDR3 here is CASSSPGGLVGTDTQYF. The CDR3 nucleotides read TGTGCCAGTAGTTCCCCGGGGGGATTGGTTGGCACAGATACGCAGTATTTT.

The table lists this clone with a count of one. The chain uses TRBV9 and TRBJ2-7; no definite D call. Germline V CDR1 and CDR2: SGDLS, YYNGEE. Trimming took off 0 bases at V and 1 base at J, with 8 bases between the two ends. The CDR3 length is 14 residues. As DNA, the CDR3 is TGTGCCAGCAGCGTAGATGCAGCTTCCTACGAGCAGTACTTC. Its protein is CASSVDAASYEQYF.

V is TRBV28 and J is TRBJ2-7; TRBD1 aligns across 11 bases. The V gene end was trimmed by 3 bases and the J gene end by 3 bases; junction bases not matched to a gene: 4. The CDR3 is 15 residues long. Germline V gene lookup returns CDR1 MDHEN and CDR2 SYDVKM. CDR3 residues: CASSFTGQGGYEQYF. The CDR3 region has the DNA TGTGCCAGCAGTTTCACGGGACAGGGGGGCTACGAGCAGTACTTC.

The chain is built from TRBV19 and TRBJ2-7; D is ambiguous. This CDR3 spans 15 amino acids. V lost 6 bases and J 2 bases, leaving 17 bases between the germline ends. Germline CDR1 reads LNHDA; CDR2 reads SQIVND (reference sequence). The CDR3, as DNA: TGTGCCAGTAGCCCAGACGCGAGTAGCCCCTACGAGCAGTACTTC. This encodes CASSPDASSPYEQYF.